These T cell receptor beta chains were read from a single sample in a study of monozygotic twins with inflammatory bowel disease. Following a re-call of the 5' RACE reads, TCRdb has one entry per CDR3 protein and lacks DNA. The listing contains approximately 300,000 distinct CDR3 sequences. Sequencing was performed on blood. The receptor set was obtained from a human donor with ulcerative colitis or Crohn's disease, or a healthy co-twin of an affected twin (not recorded which). Each CDR3 is given with its conserved first and last residue.

TRBV28,TRBJ2-1,CASSLFTEQFF
TRBV11-2,TRBJ2-7,CASSTPRGLAGRTYEQYF
TRBV5-1,TRBJ1-2,CASWDRETFGSTESANYGYTF
TRBV5-1,TRBJ2-7,CASSVGPLGPYEQYF
TRBV15,TRBJ1-5,CATSRDPGQNNQPQHF
TRBV27,TRBJ2-1,CASSSLRHLDNEQFF
TRBV6-6,TRBJ1-1,CASSYGPNTEAFF
TRBV2,TRBJ2-2,CASSSAPSTGELFF
TRBV20-1,TRBJ2-5,CSASVLGELRGTQYF
TRBV7-8,TRBJ2-1,CASSPQGAFRSYNEQFF
TRBV12-3/TRBV12-4,TRBJ2-7,CASSLRLRGLFF
TRBV12-3/TRBV12-4,TRBJ2-1,CATRQRNRDEQFF
TRBV7-2,TRBJ2-3,CASSARPDTQYF
TRBV7-9,TRBJ2-6,CASSPQGFGANVLTF
TRBV7-2,TRBJ2-7,CASRGGRESREQYF
TRBV18,TRBJ2-1,CASSPLGQGSYNEQFF
TRBV11-2,TRBJ2-3,CASSPLWTTLHTDTQYF
TRBV24-1,TRBJ1-2,CATSDRDNPGYTF
TRBV5-1,TRBJ2-1,CASSLEVGVVGEQFF
TRBV7-2,TRBJ2-7,CASSRTPTYEQYF
TRBV6-5,TRBJ1-4,CASMLRWSRDNEKLFF
TRBV6-2/TRBV6-3,TRBJ2-5,CASSSRSRVGQETQYF
TRBV7-9,TRBJ2-7,CASSPTGGWHEQYF
TRBV12-3/TRBV12-4,TRBJ2-5,CASSLFTGEYQETQYF
TRBV20-1,TRBJ2-3,CSAPGQGATTDTQYF
TRBV9,TRBJ1-4,CASSVGHRDEKLFF
TRBV7-9,TRBJ2-1,CASSSGTGGSYNEQFF
TRBV6-2/TRBV6-3,TRBJ2-7,CASSSPHRETGYEQYF
TRBV3-1,TRBJ2-3,CASSPRPPDTQYF
TRBV29-1,TRBJ2-7,CSVVQPGQGLYEQYF
TRBV20-1,TRBJ2-2,CSASKSGTSRTGELFF
TRBV7-8,TRBJ2-3,CASSFHAYSGSTTDTQYF
TRBV7-2,TRBJ2-6,CASSGVSGANVLTF
TRBV5-1,TRBJ2-7,CASSPRELVYEQYF
TRBV27,TRBJ1-1,CASSLGVAGEAFF
TRBV7-2,TRBJ2-5,CASSLEGAGTGEGTQYF
TRBV6-1,TRBJ1-1,CASSAQGDSEAFF
TRBV5-1,TRBJ2-1,CASSLDGGKQFF
TRBV16,TRBJ1-2,CASSQWKGYGYTF
TRBV6-1,TRBJ1-5,CASRKGQGGNQPQHF
TRBV4-3,TRBJ2-3,CASSQGNRVTDTQYF
TRBV7-9,TRBJ2-5,CASSFPRVSGVETQYF
TRBV27,TRBJ2-1,CASSGGSSYNEQFF
TRBV5-1,TRBJ2-1,CASSLASGSSYNEQFF
TRBV6-5,TRBJ2-6,CASSYVVSGANVLTF
TRBV20-1,TRBJ2-3,CSARAGLLTDTQYF
TRBV18,TRBJ1-6,CASSMGGLQPLHF
TRBV5-1,TRBJ2-5,CASRTALQETQYF
TRBV24-1,TRBJ2-1,CATSDAVKSNEQFF
TRBV5-1,TRBJ2-1,CASSLSPGQYNEQFF
TRBV9,TRBJ2-5,CASSAGTSGGKETQYF
TRBV4-3,TRBJ2-2,CASSLIGGVNTGELFF
TRBV7-2,TRBJ1-2,CASSLESRGAVLYGYTF
TRBV27,TRBJ1-1,CASSLSRGGTEAFF